This record concerns one TCR beta chain sequence. Its antigen is unknown. The data derive from a study of T cell responses to AZD1222 COVID-19 vaccine. Whole-study context: Timing groups of about 4 and about 12 weeks for second doses were pooled.

Study-level results: Distributed over spike, vaccine-associated CD4 TCRs predominated at 160-218 and 743-854. A reported finding is that nearly half of spike-specific TCRs target unmutated variant regions.

Measured with immunoSEQ multiplex PCR; TCRdb has only the in-frame clones, and not every one. The profile covers some 180,000 clones, with 80% to 90% appearing a single time and about 6% taken by the ten largest. This TCR was recovered from an adult in good health. Sequenced material: peripheral blood, taken on day 0 of AZD1222 vaccination.

Written as DNA, the CDR3 is TGTGCCAGCAGCGCCCTAGATTCACCCCTCCACTTT. Encoded protein: CASSALDSPLHF. This sequence joins TRBV7-8 and TRBJ1-6, with D unresolved. Trimming took off 5 bases at V and 8 bases at J, with 7 bases between the two ends. Germline CDR1 and CDR2: SGHVS and FQNEAQ. The CDR3 totals 12 residues.